The source of this T cell receptor beta chain is a study of shared clonotypes between healthy human individuals. The CDR3 length is 16 residues. Looked up from germline, CDR1 is MNHNS and CDR2 is SASEGT. Between the trimmed V and J ends, which lost 3 bases and 1 base, there was a span of 12 bases. The table came from immunoSEQ multiplex PCR; TCRdb's copy has only in-frame clones and leaves some out. The sample has some 1.1 million clones; approximately 77% are singletons. Specimen: memory CD4+ T cells from PBMCs. Subset noted: CD45RA-negative fraction. The rearrangement links TRBV6-1 to TRBJ2-2; maybe TRBD1 (5 bases). This sequence originates from a man between 18 and 29 years old in good health. Some clones in this sample may be carry-over from other donors' samples. CDR3 sequence: CASSDMVTVNTGELFF. The CDR3 DNA follows: TGTGCCAGCAGTGATATGGTGACAGTGAACACCGGGGAGCTGTTTTTT.